A selection of T cell receptor beta chains follows, all from one sample in a study of cytomegalovirus exposure and HLA in healthy donors. Only in-frame clones appear in the TCRdb table, and some are missing; sequencing was by immunoSEQ multiplex PCR. The sample lists some 200,000 clones, around 83% seen once, with about 1.8% in the top ten. The sample consisted of PBMCs. These receptor sequences come from a young woman in good health and CMV-seronegative. The CDR3 runs from the conserved cysteine through the conserved F or W. D genes are given only for firm matches. A row's size may be missing; if present it is once, few, many or a size class.

size: -; J: TRBJ1-2; D: TRBD1; V: TRBV18; DNA: TGTGCCAGCTCTTCTACAGGGGTGGAGGGCGGCTACACCTTC; CDR3: CASSSTGVEGGYTF
size: few; J: TRBJ1-5; D: -; V: TRBV19; DNA: TGTGCCAGCCAGGGACTGCTCAATCAGCCCCAGCATTTT; CDR3: CASQGLLNQPQHF
size: -; J: TRBJ2-5; D: -; V: TRBV19; DNA: TGTGCCAGTAGTATAGGCGGCAGGGGTTTAGAGACCCAGTACTTC; CDR3: CASSIGGRGLETQYF
size: -; J: TRBJ1-2; D: -; V: TRBV28; DNA: TGTGCCAGCAGTTCACCAGACAGGCCCATTGGCTACACCTTC; CDR3: CASSSPDRPIGYTF
size: -; J: TRBJ1-1; D: -; V: TRBV19; DNA: TGTGCCAGTAGTGTAGGCGGGCGCGGGACTGAAGCTTTCTTT; CDR3: CASSVGGRGTEAFF
size: -; J: TRBJ2-3; D: TRBD2; V: TRBV5-4; DNA: TGTGCCAGCAGCTTGGCCGGGGGGAGGGTGAGCACAGATACGCAGTATTTT; CDR3: CASSLAGGRVSTDTQYF
size: -; J: TRBJ1-5; D: -; V: TRBV4-1; DNA: TGCGCCAGCAGCCAGGATAGACAGACTAGCAATCAGCCCCAGCATTTT; CDR3: CASSQDRQTSNQPQHF
size: -; J: TRBJ2-2; D: -; V: TRBV4-1; DNA: TGCGCCAGCAGCCAAGTCCCGGCAGGGGGAGGATACACCGGGGAGCTGTTTTTT; CDR3: CASSQVPAGGGYTGELFF
size: -; J: TRBJ1-2; D: -; V: TRBV13; DNA: TGTGCCAGCAGTCAACAGTATGGCTACACCTTC; CDR3: CASSQQYGYTF
size: -; J: TRBJ2-5; D: -; V: TRBV7-8; DNA: TGTGCCAGCAGCCTAAGACCGAGTTTTCGCAGGGCGAAGGGCCAAGAGACCCAGTACTTC; CDR3: CASSLRPSFRRAKGQETQYF
size: -; J: TRBJ1-2; D: -; V: TRBV28; DNA: TGTGCCAGCAGTCCGGGTAGCTATGGCTACACCTTC; CDR3: CASSPGSYGYTF
size: -; J: TRBJ2-2; D: TRBD2; V: TRBV5-4; DNA: TGTGCCAGCAGCTCCCGGACTAGCGGGAGTGCCGGGGAGCTGTTTTTT; CDR3: CASSSRTSGSAGELFF
size: -; J: TRBJ1-1; D: TRBD1; V: TRBV7-9; DNA: TGTGCCAGCAGCTTAGCGGGACAGGGGTTGGCGAGCCGTGAAGCTTTCTTT; CDR3: CASSLAGQGLASREAFF
size: few; J: TRBJ2-1; D: -; V: TRBV2; DNA: TGTGCCAGCAGGCCGGAGTTCTTC; CDR3: CASRPEFF
size: -; J: TRBJ2-5; D: -; V: TRBV28; DNA: TGTGCCAGCAGTGACTACAAAGAGACCCAGTACTTC; CDR3: CASSDYKETQYF
size: few; J: TRBJ2-7; D: TRBD2; V: TRBV6-6; DNA: TGTGCCAGCAGACCCGGGACTAGCGCAATCTACGAGCAGTACTTC; CDR3: CASRPGTSAIYEQYF
size: -; J: TRBJ1-1; D: -; V: TRBV30; DNA: TGTGCCTGGAGTGTGGCAACGAACACTGAAGCTTTCTTT; CDR3: CAWSVATNTEAFF
size: once; J: TRBJ1-5; D: -; V: TRBV7-9; DNA: TGTGCCAGCAGCTTAGAACCGGGGGGCAATCAGCCCCAGCATTTT; CDR3: CASSLEPGGNQPQHF